This T cell receptor beta chain was captured in a study of blood T cell repertoires in COVID-19. Study summary: Sites across the United States, Italy and Spain contributed samples from acute and convalescent COVID-19. PBMCs, B-cell-depleted T cells, or T cells provided the cDNA or gDNA that made up the material.

Unmatched junction bases numbered 11, after V lost 4 bases and J lost 5 bases. Per the germline V gene, CDR1 is SGDLS and CDR2 is YYNGEE. The CDR3 contains 15 residues. Authors' processing steps: Using reference gene primer amplification, nucleated cell counts were estimated. The data were produced by immunoSEQ multiplex PCR, yet TCRdb's version contains in-frame clones alone and is incomplete. The V and J calls and clone size are taken from that table; D and trimming were inferred from the DNA. This repertoire shows about 280,000 clones, roughly 85% found once; its top ten account for 5% to 6.5%. V is TRBV9 and J is TRBJ1-1; 7 bases match TRBD1. Sequencing was performed on peripheral blood. The origin of this receptor is a man over 45 with active or convalescent COVID-19. Here the CDR3 reads CASSLVDRASTEAFF. DNA of the CDR3: TGTGCCAGCAGCCTCGTAGACAGGGCAAGTACTGAAGCTTTCTTT.